A single T cell receptor beta chain is shown here with its context. Its antigen is unidentified. The sample is drawn from a study of identifying expanded T cells in peripheral blood. Clones were read by immunoSEQ multiplex PCR, and TCRdb kept only the in-frame ones, dropping some. The sample holds tens of thousands of clones, under 85% seen once. Study-wide results and limits: Technical replicates showed about 1.1 changed clones; around 2 weeks about 16; four weeks 19. Clone count variance between roughly 2-week samples rose with total template count.

The CDR3 runs to 14 residues. Germline V CDR1 and CDR2: MGHRA, YSYEKL. V was clipped by 3 bases and J by 3 bases, with 11 bases between them. During the collection period, no donor immune events like infections were recorded. The clonotype was recovered from a person aged 18 to 75 in good health. The chain is built from TRBV4-1 and TRBJ1-2; D is perhaps TRBD1 (6 bases). Sequences were obtained from blood. The CDR3 DNA sequence: TGCGCCAGCAGCCATTCGACAGGCGACTATGGCTACACCTTC. Protein sequence: CASSHSTGDYGYTF.